Ten or more counts support the clone carrying this TCR beta chain. Its cognate antigen is unknown. Looked up from germline, CDR1 is SGHNT and CDR2 is YENEEA. The CDR3 is 12 amino acids. Deletions cut 5 bases from V and 11 bases from J, with 13 bases between. Sequencing libraries for TCR beta were prepared with iRepertoire HTBI primers and Arm-PCR of CDR3 regions. Via MiXCR, TCRdb re-called the multiplex PCR reads, giving one row per CDR3 protein. The sample lists 320,000 or so distinct CDR3 sequences, 15% to 20% seen once, with less than 40% in the top ten. The sample belongs to a study of regulatory T cells in long-lasting Graves disease. Turning to the study itself: Newly diagnosed Graves' patients had taken antithyroid drugs under 3 months.

The time point: newly diagnosed GD, antithyroid drugs for less than 3 months. PBMC RNA served as the TCR library source. Points from the study as a whole: Because few samples were included, accuracy may have been lower. Those with persistent disease had in common more public clonotypes (2,741) than new patients (about 970).

This sequence was found in a female donor with Graves disease. This sequence joins TRBV11-3 and TRBJ2-1; D perhaps matches TRBD1 (6 bases). The sample consisted of peripheral blood mononuclear cells (PBMCs), taken at new diagnosis, from a patient treated with antithyroid drugs. CDR3 sequence reads: CASSHGWDKQFF. CDR3 DNA: TGTGCCAGCAGCCATGGCTGGGACAAGCAGTTCTTC.